Each of the 24 T cell receptor beta chains below was sequenced from the same sample in a study of T cells after posttransplantation cyclophosphamide (dated by TCRdb to the mid-2010s). Library preparation was by the immunoSEQ multiplex PCR assay. TCRdb mirrors the immuneACCESS table, restricted to in-frame sequences. Some clones are absent from its copies; in checked studies, under half trace to an unresolved V gene, and the reason for the others is unknown. The sample table lists roughly 8,600 clones, approximately 87% of them with a count of one. The ten largest make up 1% to 1.5% of the sample. Per the publication, the treatment or condition label means: high-dose cyclophosphamide on days +3 and +4 as single-agent GVHD prophylaxis. Busulfan and fludarabine conditioning, a related or unrelated marrow graft, and cyclophosphamide on days +3 and +4 were given to PTCy patients. The sequences come from CD4+ T cells sorted from blood, collected around 1,400 days after allogeneic stem cell transplant with posttransplant cyclophosphamide. The receptors come from a female patient aged 45-65 years who received an allogeneic stem cell transplant from a related donor, was CMV-positive, and had no GVHD. After a transplant, the donor of the graft may account for some T cells.

This clone was found once. The J gene is TRBJ2-7, the V gene TRBV5-1, with 8 bases matching TRBD1. The J segment lost 7 bases and the V segment lost 0 bases, leaving 6 bases of the junction unmatched. The V gene's germline CDR1 is SGHRS and CDR2 YFSETQ. This CDR3 is 14 amino acids long. The CDR3 DNA reads TGCGCCAGCAGCTTGGGCGACAGGGGTAGGGAGCAGTACTTC. This encodes CASSLGDRGREQYF.

V and J are TRBV7-6 and TRBJ2-3, with a tentative D call TRBD2 (5 bases). The CDR3 consists of 12 residues. CDR1 and CDR2 (germline): SGHVS, FNYEAQ. The V end lost 5 bases, the J end lost 8 bases, and 11 bases lay between the germline ends. The CDR3 spells CASSQSGGTQYF. The DNA for the CDR3 is TGTGCCAGCAGCCAAAGCGGCGGTACGCAGTATTTT.

A remark on this clone: The CDR3 end shows no conserved phenylalanine or tryptophan, and so a read error is likely. The chain is built from TRBV27 and TRBJ1-2; 11 bases map to TRBD1. The CDR3 runs 14 residues. With V trimmed by 6 bases and J by 8 bases, 8 bases remained unmatched. Germline CDR1 and CDR2: MNHEY and SMNVEV (reference sequence). For the CDR3, the DNA is TGTGCCAGCAGCCGGACAGGGGGCTTAGAGGGCTACACCGTC. Translating gives CASSRTGGLEGYTV.

The CDR3 bases are TGTGCCAGCAGGCCGGGACAGGGGAGAGGAGGTCAGCCCCAGCATTTT. Translating it yields CASRPGQGRGGQPQHF. This chain connects TRBV6-6 to TRBJ1-5, with TRBD1 matching over 10 bases. The junction had 11 bases not matched to a gene; V was cut back by 6 bases and J by 6 bases. CDR3 length: 16 residues. Germline CDR1 reads MNHNY; CDR2 reads SVGAGI (reference sequence).

The chain is built from TRBV7-2 and TRBJ2-6; unclear D gene. Germline CDR1 and CDR2: SGHTA and FQGNSA. V was clipped by 5 bases and J by 0 bases, with 8 bases between them. The length of the CDR3 is 15 residues. The CDR3 DNA reads as TGTGCCAGCAGCCCCGTCTTCTCTGGGGCCAACGTCCTGACTTTC. Translated: CASSPVFSGANVLTF. Complete variable domain (other parts from reference TRBV7-2 and TRBJ2-6): GAGVSQSPSNKVTEKGKDVELRCDPISGHTALYWYRQSLGQGLEFLIYFQGNSAPDKSGLPSDRFSAERTGGSVSTLTIQRTQQEDSAVYLCASSPVFSGANVLTFGAGSRLTVL.

The chain combines TRBV18 with TRBJ2-2; the match to TRBD2 covers 13 bases. The CDR3 length is 17 residues. V lost 3 bases and J lost 5; bases outside the gene matches: 6. Germline values: CDR1 KGHSH, CDR2 LQKENI. CDR3 residues: CASSPSTSGRYTGELFF. Here the CDR3 DNA reads TGTGCCAGCTCACCTTCGACTAGCGGGAGGTATACCGGGGAGCTGTTTTTT.

This clone was counted a few times. The chain carries TRBV21-1 and TRBJ1-4. TRBV21-1 is a documented pseudogene. This CDR3 is built from 14 residues. CDR3: CASNLDHRGEKLFF. The CDR3 bases are TGTGCCAGCAACCTAGACCATCGGGGTGAAAAACTGTTTTTT.

The V call is TRBV11-2, the J call TRBJ1-5; TRBD1 agrees at 8 bases. The CDR3 length is 15 residues. Germline-derived CDR1 and CDR2 are SGHAT and FQNNGV. V was clipped by 4 bases and J by 2 bases; unmatched bases: 4. In nucleotides, the CDR3 is TGTGCCAGCAGCTCGACAGGGGATGGCAATCAGCCCCAGCATTTT. Protein: CASSSTGDGNQPQHF.

The genes are TRBV19 and TRBJ2-7, with 10 positions matching TRBD2. V trimming: 6 bases; J trimming: 7 bases; junction bases outside the gene matches: 6. The CDR3 has 13 amino acids. The germline V gene encodes CDR1 LNHDA and CDR2 SQIVND (reference sequence). The CDR3 sequence is CASRNLAGAEQYF. CDR3 nucleotides: TGTGCCAGTAGAAATCTAGCGGGAGCGGAGCAGTACTTC.

This chain joins TRBV27 and TRBJ1-1; 7 positions agree with TRBD1. V shed 5 bases, J shed 1 base, and the junction held 4 bases outside the gene matches. Germline CDR1 reads MNHEY; CDR2 reads SMNVEV (reference sequence). This CDR3 contains 14 residues. Written as DNA, the CDR3 is TGTGCCAGCAGTCCAAGACAGGGGAACACTGAAGCTTTCTTT. Translating it yields CASSPRQGNTEAFF.

This clone was found a few times. The V call is TRBV11-2, the J call TRBJ2-7, with 7 bases lining up with TRBD1. This CDR3 contains 15 residues. J lost 2 bases, V lost 5 bases, and 9 bases had no gene match. Germline V CDR1 and CDR2: SGHAT, FQNNGV. For the CDR3, the DNA is TGTGCCAGCAGCGCCCGACAGGGATCCCCCTACGAGCAGTACTTC. Amino acids: CASSARQGSPYEQYF.

This clone was seen a few times. This chain connects TRBV7-8 to TRBJ1-5, with TRBD1 matching over 10 bases. CDR3 length equals 15 residues. The V gene end was trimmed by 3 bases and the J gene end by 4 bases; junction bases not matched to a gene: 3. Germline V gene lookup returns CDR1 SGHVS and CDR2 FQNEAQ. Here the CDR3 DNA reads TGTGCCAGCAGCTTCGGGACAGGGGTTAATCAGCCCCAGCATTTT. This sequence encodes CASSFGTGVNQPQHF.

This rearrangement joins TRBV5-6 to TRBJ1-4, with 7 bases identical to TRBD1. V lost 4 bases, J lost 1 base, and 10 bases stayed unmatched. This CDR3 has 17 residues. Looked up from germline, CDR1 is SGHDT and CDR2 is YYEEEE. This CDR3 is CASSLPGTEGTNEKLFF. The CDR3, as DNA: TGTGCCAGCAGCCTTCCCGGGACAGAGGGAACTAATGAAAAACTGTTTTTT.

This clone was observed a single time. The gene calls are TRBV4-3 and TRBJ2-7; TRBD1 matches 9 bases. This CDR3 comprises 15 residues. CDR1 LGHNA and CDR2 YSLEER come from the germline V gene. V trimming: 3 bases; J trimming: 3 bases; junction bases outside the gene matches: 6. CDR3 coding DNA: TGCGCCAGCAGCCAGGGGGGACAGGGAAACTACGAGCAGTACTTC. Protein product: CASSQGGQGNYEQYF.

The V and J genes are TRBV6-5 and TRBJ1-1; D might be TRBD1 (5 bases). Per germline, CDR1 MNHEY and CDR2 SVGAGI. This CDR3 region has 15 residues. The CDR3 sequence: CATCRGDPSNTEAFF. The DNA of the CDR3 is TGTGCTACTTGCCGGGGGGACCCCTCGAACACTGAAGCTTTCTTT.

The V and J genes are TRBV10-3 and TRBJ2-2, with D tentatively TRBD1 (6 bases). This CDR3 has 19 residues. With 0 bases removed from V and 7 bases from J, the gap between germline ends came to 24 bases. Germline V lookup: CDR1 ENHRY, CDR2 SYGVKD. The CDR3 coding sequence is TGTGCCATCAGTGAGTCGTCCCGGACAGAGGGCCCGCGAGGCGGGGAGCTGTTTTTT. It is translated as CAISESSRTEGPRGGELFF.

The rearrangement links TRBV6-5 to TRBJ2-7; no reliable D call. The CDR3 has 13 amino acids. CDR1 and CDR2 (germline): MNHEY, SVGAGI. Trimming removed 6 bases from V and 4 bases from J, with 13 bases in between. CDR3 region: CASSRVESYEQYF. CDR3 coding DNA: TGTGCCAGCAGCCGGGTGGAGTCTTACGAGCAGTACTTC.

This sequence joins TRBV5-1 and TRBJ2-7; 9 bases align to TRBD1. Trimming removed 7 bases from V and 7 bases from J; junction bases left unmatched: 12. The V gene's germline CDR1 is SGHRS and CDR2 YFSETQ. The CDR3 is 14 residues long. The DNA of the CDR3 is TGCGCCAGCGGCCCGTGGGGACAGGGTTATGAGCAGTACTTC. The encoded protein is CASGPWGQGYEQYF. The full variable domain, completed using reference TRBV5-1 and TRBJ2-7, is KAGVTQTPRYLIKTRGQQVTLSCSPISGHRSVSWYQQTPGQGLQFLFEYFSETQRNKGNFPGRFSGRQFSNSRSEMNVSTLELGDSALYLCASGPWGQGYEQYFGPGTRLTVT.

The chain carries TRBV27 and TRBJ1-2; no firm D call. CDR3 size: 13 residues. V lost 2 bases, J lost 6 bases, and 10 bases lay in between. The germline V gene encodes CDR1 MNHEY and CDR2 SMNVEV (reference sequence). CDR3 sequence: CASSLNRVHGYTF. The DNA for the CDR3 is TGTGCCAGCAGTTTAAATCGGGTCCATGGCTACACCTTC.

V gene TRBV29-1 combines with J gene TRBJ1-2, with D possibly being TRBD1 (5 bases). The CDR3 is 13 residues long. V was shortened by 6 bases and J by 4 bases, with 15 bases between the two germline ends. Germline V CDR1 and CDR2: SQVTM, ANQGSEA. CDR3 sequence reads: CSVGLGEVYGYTF. The CDR3 nucleotides are TGCAGCGTAGGGTTAGGGGAAGTCTATGGCTACACCTTC.

The chain employs TRBV19 and TRBJ1-3; D perhaps matches TRBD1 (5 bases). With 6 bases removed from V and 2 bases from J, the gap between germline ends came to 17 bases. CDR3 length: 16 amino acids. The germline V gene has CDR1 LNHDA and CDR2 SQIVND (reference sequence). As DNA, the CDR3 is TGTGCCAGTAGCACCCTTTGGGGGGAGCCTGGAAACACCATATATTTT. As protein: CASSTLWGEPGNTIYF.

The chain employs TRBV5-6 and TRBJ2-3, with no clear D. V gave up 6 bases and J gave up 6 bases, with 20 bases separating them. The length of the CDR3 is 15 residues. The V gene's germline CDR1 is SGHDT and CDR2 YYEEEE. CDR3 loop: CASTLSPKTYDTQYF. CDR3 bases: TGTGCCAGCACCCTATCACCCAAGACTTACGATACGCAGTATTTT.

V is TRBV27 and J is TRBJ1-5; tentatively, D is TRBD1 (5 bases). The V end was cut by 2 bases, the J end by 2 bases, with 7 bases between. CDR3 length equals 14 residues. The germline V gene has CDR1 MNHEY and CDR2 SMNVEV (reference sequence). DNA for the CDR3: TGTGCCAGCAGTTTACTACAGGGCAATCAGCCCCAGCATTTT. It translates to CASSLLQGNQPQHF.

This rearrangement joins TRBV7-8 to TRBJ2-5; 7 bases match TRBD2. With 0 bases clipped from V and 4 bases from J, the junction kept 8 bases outside the gene matches. The CDR3 spans 16 residues. Germline assignment: CDR1 SGHVS and CDR2 FQNEAQ. For the CDR3, the DNA is TGTGCCAGCAGCTTAGCCCCTCTTGGGGGGGGAGAGACCCAGTACTTC. Residues: CASSLAPLGGGETQYF.